These 12 T cell receptor beta chains originate from one sample sequenced in a study of technical replicates of blood from several donors. TCRdb's table, derived via immunoSEQ multiplex PCR, lists solely in-frame clones and lacks some. The data hold approximately 87,000 clones, with 80% to 95% observed a single time. Sequenced material: T cells isolated from PBMCs. The receptor source for this set is a human donor in good health. Some clones in this sample may be carry-over from other donors' samples.

This clone was recorded only once. V usage is TRBV7-3 and J usage is TRBJ1-2, with 9 positions matching TRBD1. After removal of 5 bases from V and 4 bases from J, the junction contained 5 bases not matched to a gene. The CDR3 covers 14 residues. Germline V gene lookup returns CDR1 SGHTA and CDR2 FQGTGA. The CDR3 loop is CASSPTGGRYGYTF. The CDR3 nucleotides read TGTGCCAGCAGCCCCACAGGGGGCCGCTATGGCTACACCTTC.

This clone has a single count. The chain couples TRBV27 to TRBJ2-2; TRBD2 aligns across 10 bases. Per germline, CDR1 MNHEY and CDR2 SMNVEV (reference sequence). V lost 8 bases, J lost 6 bases, and 12 bases stayed unmatched. CDR3 length equals 16 residues. The CDR3 sequence is CASGEPSGSWSGELFF. The CDR3, as DNA: TGTGCCAGCGGGGAACCTAGCGGGAGTTGGTCCGGGGAGCTGTTTTTT.

The chain carries TRBV2 and TRBJ2-3; D may be TRBD2 (5 bases). The CDR3 length is 16 residues. The V gene's germline CDR1 is SNHLY and CDR2 FYNNEI. Trimming took off 1 base at V and 3 bases at J, with 14 bases between the two ends. The CDR3 sequence: CASSEEFLAGTDTQYF. As DNA, the CDR3 is TGTGCCAGCAGTGAAGAGTTCCTAGCAGGTACAGATACGCAGTATTTT. Based on the CDR3 plus reference TRBV2 and TRBJ2-3, the full variable domain is EPEVTQTPSHQVTQMGQEVILRCVPISNHLYFYWYRQILGQKVEFLVSFYNNEISEKSEIFDDQFSVERPDGSNFTLKIRSTKLEDSAMYFCASSEEFLAGTDTQYFGPGTRLTVL.

The rearrangement links TRBV5-1 to TRBJ2-7, with TRBD1 identical over 7 bases. This CDR3 spans 14 amino acids. The trim removed 3 bases at V and 3 bases at J, leaving 6 bases unmatched. Germline V gene data show CDR1 as SGHRS and CDR2 as YFSETQ. The CDR3 loop reads CASSSQGQNYEQYF. The CDR3 DNA follows: TGCGCCAGCAGCTCCCAGGGACAGAACTACGAGCAGTACTTC.

The chain links TRBV6-6 to TRBJ1-2; D is uncertain. V lost 6 bases, J lost 4 bases, and 9 bases lay in between. The CDR3 is 12 amino acids. The germline gives CDR1 MNHNY, CDR2 SVGAGI (reference sequence). CDR3: CASSHRSYGYTF. CDR3 DNA: TGTGCCAGCAGCCACCGGAGCTATGGCTACACCTTC.

This clone showed up just a few times. The chain employs TRBV29-1 and TRBJ1-1; a weak D match, TRBD1 (5 bases). CDR3 length: 13 amino acids. Germline CDR1 reads SQVTM; CDR2 reads ANQGSEA. Deletions cut 4 bases from V and 0 bases from J, with 9 bases between. The CDR3 sequence: CSVGPGLNTEAFF. In DNA, the CDR3 is TGCAGCGTTGGTCCAGGGCTGAACACTGAAGCTTTCTTT.

The rearrangement links TRBV9 to TRBJ2-5; unclear D gene. The germline V gene has CDR1 SGDLS and CDR2 YYNGEE. V was cut by 3 bases and J by 5 bases, with 14 bases left in between. This CDR3 has 14 amino acids. CDR3 amino acids: CASSGGLVRETQYF. In DNA form, the CDR3 reads TGTGCCAGCAGCGGCGGATTAGTCCGGGAGACCCAGTACTTC.

The CDR3 loop is CSVASGIGTDTQYF. CDR3 bases: TGCAGCGTAGCTAGCGGGATCGGCACAGATACGCAGTATTTT. The chain uses TRBV29-1 and TRBJ2-3; 9 bases match TRBD2. With V trimmed by 6 bases and J by 1 base, 5 bases remained unmatched. CDR1 and CDR2 from the germline V gene are SQVTM and ANQGSEA. The CDR3 is made up of 14 amino acids.

This clone has just one count. The chain employs TRBV7-6 and TRBJ2-7; TRBD2 agrees at 10 bases. Germline CDR1 reads SGHVS; CDR2 reads FNYEAQ. This CDR3 has 17 amino acids. V lost 5 bases, J lost 2 bases, and 12 bases stayed unmatched. CDR3 sequence reads: CASSPASGLAAAYEQYF. In DNA, the CDR3 is TGTGCCAGCAGCCCCGCCTCTGGACTAGCGGCTGCCTACGAGCAGTACTTC. Based on the CDR3 plus reference TRBV7-6 and TRBJ2-7, the full variable domain is GAGVSQSPRYKVTKRGQDVALRCDPISGHVSLYWYRQALGQGPEFLTYFNYEAQQDKSGLPNDRFSAERPEGSISTLTIQRTEQRDSAMYRCASSPASGLAAAYEQYFGPGTRLTVT.

This clone was seen a single time. This chain connects TRBV11-2 to TRBJ2-3, with D perhaps matching TRBD2 (5 bases). The V and J ends lost 2 bases and 2 bases respectively, with 8 bases between them. CDR3 length equals 14 residues. Germline values: CDR1 SGHAT, CDR2 FQNNGV. The DNA for the CDR3 is TGTGCCAGCAGCTTAACGGGGATCACAGATACGCAGTATTTT. Residues: CASSLTGITDTQYF.

V and J are TRBV18 and TRBJ2-7; D perhaps matches TRBD2 (5 bases). CDR3 length equals 14 residues. Germline assignment: CDR1 KGHSH and CDR2 LQKENI. The ends were cut back, 0 bases at V and 0 bases at J, with 6 bases in the middle. The CDR3 DNA follows: TGTGCCAGCTCACCACCAGGGAGCTCCTACGAGCAGTACTTC. Amino acids: CASSPPGSSYEQYF.

The J gene is TRBJ2-5, the V gene TRBV19, with 10 positions matching TRBD2. Germline CDR1 LNHDA, CDR2 SQIVND (reference sequence). Losses at the gene ends were 10 bases for V and 4 bases for J; bases not matched to a gene: 9. The CDR3 totals 14 residues. This chain's CDR3 is CATRAGGPVETQYF. The CDR3 nucleotides are TGTGCCACAAGAGCGGGAGGGCCCGTAGAGACCCAGTACTTC.